This TCR beta chain was recorded in a study of cytomegalovirus exposure and HLA in healthy donors. Looking at the study overall: Clustering assigned approximately 79% of the approximately 390 genotyped donors to the Caucasian-associated ancestry cluster.

With 1 base clipped from V and 2 bases from J, the junction kept 9 bases outside the gene matches. The CDR3 consists of 17 residues. Per germline, CDR1 SGHVS and CDR2 FQNEAQ. A multiplex PCR was run with 60 Vbeta primers and 13 Jbeta primers. Profiled with immunoSEQ multiplex PCR; TCRdb holds only in-frame clones, not every one. Found here are 120,000 to 150,000 clones, approximately 80% of them singletons; the top ten hold approximately 2%. Study results and limitations: TCR beta chain V- and J-gene trimming was linked, in a later analysis, to a missense variant in DCLRE1C. Later on, analysis showed that most CMV-associated TCR beta chains appeared to be HLA-restricted. Earlier analysis yielded a pattern in which most TCR beta V segments were productive about 90% or about 30% of the time.

Note on this clone: Antigen: not known.

V gene TRBV7-8 combines with J gene TRBJ2-5, with 8 bases aligning to TRBD2. The receptor's source is a man aged 35-49 years in good health and CMV-seronegative. The sample comprised PBMCs. Here the CDR3 DNA reads TGTGCCAGCAGCTTAGTCGTTGGGACTAGTATTCAAGAGACCCAGTACTTC. It yields the protein CASSLVVGTSIQETQYF. The variable domain in full, with the rest retrieved from reference TRBV7-8 and TRBJ2-5, is GAGVSQSPRYKVAKRGQDVALRCDPISGHVSLFWYQQALGQGPEFLTYFQNEAQLDKSGLPSDRFFAERPEGSVSTLKIQRTQQEDSAVYLCASSLVVGTSIQETQYFGPGTRLLVL.